This T cell receptor beta chain was captured in a study of T cell clonotyping in hematopoietic cell transplantation (TCRdb year 2021). General notes on the study: Recipient samples taken before transplant were collected after cytoreduction. In the study, more than 130 blood samples were gathered from 35 to 45 consecutive transplant recipients and their related donors. Recruitment of patients ran from 2015 to early 2017, and follow-up continued until September 2020 or until death.

V has 4 bases trimmed and J has 7 bases trimmed; junction bases matching no gene number 4. The cysteine opens and the phenylalanine closes a CDR3 of 15 amino acids. CDR3 DNA only is kept here, 45 bases in frame from base 1. Per the germline V gene (reference sequence), LNHDA is the CDR1 and SQIVND is the CDR2. Comments on this clone: The antigen this receptor binds is unknown. Qualities for individual bases were not recorded, and no much larger clone is one base off.

The sample's time point, from its label and the paper: recipient sample about 28 days before transplant, after cytoreduction. Blood from recipients was drawn roughly 28 days before transplant, then again at days 30, 100 and 180 after transplant. Nuclei Lysis Solution was used to extract genomic DNA from fresh or cryopreserved unfractionated peripheral blood mononuclear cells. TCR beta CDR3 regions were amplified from genomic DNA with the immunoSEQ assay, a bias-controlled multiplex PCR using V- and J-specific primers. In a second PCR step, the CDR3 amplicons were tagged with a proprietary barcode plus Illumina adapter sequences. An Illumina MiSeq instrument was used to sequence the CDR3 libraries. On the authors' methods: immunoSEQ Analyzer 3.0 was used for export and quality control, with R Bioconductor and Immunarch used for downstream analyses. Repertoire metrics were calculated using only productive rearrangements within the normalized downsampled data set. Pathologically expanded clonotypes were defined as those larger than 5 templates in the normalized cohort. The Inverse Simpson Index served as the measure of repertoire diversity. To capture all clonotypes, the CMV-specificity analyses were run on the non-normalized data set. In TCRdb, the immuneACCESS table is reduced to in-frame sequences with V and J assigned. These tables do not hold every clone; where another copy was compared, an unresolved V gene accounts for under half, and the others remain unexplained. The D gene and trimming were derived from the DNA, and the V and J assignments and clone size from that table. The sample table records 26,000 or so clones; more than 65% of these occur just once. Together, the top ten hold around 1.8% of the sample.

Beyond this particular receptor, the publication reports: After transplant, TCR diversity in recipients dropped, and pathologically expanded clonotypes climbed progressively between day 30 and day 180. Broader TCR repertoire diversity after transplant was predicted by Inverse Simpson Index values from donors and from recipients before transplant. Overlap with donor repertoires was found for only a small fraction of recipient repertoires, with over 97% found to appear de novo at the given depth. The sample size was limited, and CD4 and CD8 repertoire contributions could not be separated because cells were not sorted.

The sequence derives from a man between 40 and 49 years old with acute myeloid leukemia. Some clones in this sample may be carry-over from other donors' samples. The material was peripheral blood mononuclear cells, obtained before stem cell transplant. The rearrangement combines TRBV19 with TRBJ2-1; TRBD2 aligns with 13 central bases. In nucleotide form, the sequence is TGTGCCAGTAGTACTCCGGGACTAGCGGGGAATGAGCAGTTCTTC. This codes for CASSTPGLAGNEQFF. With all but the CDR3 taken from the reference TRBV19 and TRBJ2-1 genes, the full variable domain is: DGGITQSPKYLFRKEGQNVTLSCEQNLNHDAMYWYRQDPGQGLRLIYYSQIVNDFQKGDIAEGYSVSREKKESFPLTVTSAQKNPTAFYLCASSTPGLAGNEQFFGPGTRLTVL.